These 16 T cell receptor beta chains share one sample of origin, sequenced in a study of T-cell reconstitution after alpha-beta-depleted transplantation in children. Unique molecular identifiers were incorporated into the prepared TCRbeta library. TCRdb reanalysed the PCR reads using MiXCR and keeps one entry per CDR3 protein. The repertoire has more than 85,000 distinct CDR3 sequences, approximately 8% of them found once; the top ten carry approximately 16%. The sample here was PBMCs, taken before TCRalphabeta/CD19-depleted stem cell transplant. These receptor sequences come from a boy aged 2 to 10 with acute lymphoblastic leukemia, due to receive a stem cell transplant.

The table lists this clonotype with a few counts. The rearrangement uses TRBV18 and TRBJ1-2; 7 bases agree with TRBD1. V lost 3 bases to trimming and J lost 7 bases; unmatched junction nucleotides: 2. This CDR3 is built from 12 residues. Germline V gives CDR1 KGHSH, CDR2 LQKENI. CDR3 sequence (DNA): TGTGCCAGCTCACCGAACAGGGGTGGCTACACCTTC. The encoded protein is CASSPNRGGYTF.

There are many counts of this clonotype. The gene calls are TRBV5-1 and TRBJ1-1; tentative D call: TRBD1 (5 bases). This CDR3 has 15 amino acids. The V end was cut by 0 bases, the J end by 1 base, with 10 bases between. Looked up from germline, CDR1 is SGHRS and CDR2 is YFSETQ. DNA for the CDR3: TGCGCCAGCAGCTTGGCCCTGGGGCGGAACACTGAAGCTTTCTTT. It translates to CASSLALGRNTEAFF.

This clonotype was observed a few times. This chain joins TRBV5-1 and TRBJ1-2; D remains unclear. Per germline, CDR1 SGHRS and CDR2 YFSETQ. CDR3 length: 14 amino acids. The V end lost 0 bases, the J end lost 6 bases, and 12 bases lay between the germline ends. CDR3 sequence (DNA): TGCGCCAGCAGCTTGGCGGGCGGGTATCATGGCTACACCTTC. This sequence encodes CASSLAGGYHGYTF.

This clonotype has just a few counts. A junction boundary mismatches the germline segment, possibly from a read error. The chain employs TRBV7-7 and TRBJ2-1; 8 bases line up with TRBD2. The CDR3 is 17 residues long. The germline CDR1 and CDR2 sequences are SSHAT and FNYEAQ (reference sequence). CDR3 nucleotide sequence: TGTGCTAGCAGCTTAGGGCCCCGCGGGGGGCCCTACAATGAGCAGTTCTTC. It yields the protein CASSLGPRGGPYNEQFF.

CDR3: CASRVLAGLPNEQFF. As DNA, the CDR3 is TGTGCCAGCAGGGTACTAGCGGGGCTGCCCAATGAGCAGTTCTTC. The V and J genes are TRBV27 and TRBJ2-1; 10 bases are shared with TRBD2. Per germline, CDR1 MNHEY and CDR2 SMNVEV (reference sequence). Unmatched junction bases numbered 8, after V lost 6 bases and J lost 6 bases. CDR3 length: 15 residues.

V and J are TRBV7-2 and TRBJ1-6; no clear D gene. Germline V lookup: CDR1 SGHTA, CDR2 FQGNSA. V was clipped by 4 bases and J by 8 bases, with 12 bases between them. The CDR3 is 14 amino acids. The CDR3, as DNA: TGTGCCAGCAGCTCTCGATTAGGGTATTCACCCCTCCACTTT. It codes for CASSSRLGYSPLHF.

This clonotype was detected ten times or more. The rearrangement links TRBV7-2 to TRBJ2-7; D is unresolved. V was clipped by 0 bases and J by 6 bases, with 3 bases between them. The germline gives CDR1 SGHTA, CDR2 FQGNSA. The CDR3 length is 11 residues. CDR3 sequence reads: CASSLAGEQYF. CDR3 coding DNA: TGTGCCAGCAGCTTAGCGGGCGAGCAGTACTTC.

This clonotype was seen many times. The chain is built from TRBV20-1 and TRBJ2-1; D uncertain. Deletions cut 1 base from V and 8 bases from J, with 21 bases between. The germline CDR1 and CDR2 sequences are DFQATT and SNEGSKA (reference sequence). This CDR3 has 16 amino acids. The CDR3 DNA reads as TGCAGTGCTAGAGGCACTGACACATCCCCCTTCGATGAGCAGTTCTTC. This codes for CSARGTDTSPFDEQFF.

Ten or more counts support this clonotype. The chain combines TRBV20-1 with TRBJ1-5; 7 bases fit TRBD1. Germline trimming cut 5 bases from V and 2 bases from J; bases unmatched to any gene: 9. This CDR3 region has 15 residues. Germline CDR1 reads DFQATT; CDR2 reads SNEGSKA (reference sequence). The DNA of the CDR3 is TGCAGTGCTTCCACAGGGGATCAAGGCAATCAGCCCCAGCATTTT. Translating it yields CSASTGDQGNQPQHF.

This clonotype was recorded many times. The chain employs TRBV6-4 and TRBJ1-1, with D possibly being TRBD1 (5 bases). There are 14 residues in the CDR3. Germline V gives CDR1 MRHNA, CDR2 SNTAGT. V was cut by 2 bases and J by 1 base, with 8 bases left in between. CDR3 DNA: TGTGCCAGCAGTGACGGGGACGGGAACACTGAAGCTTTCTTT. Translating gives CASSDGDGNTEAFF.

This clonotype was detected many times. V usage is TRBV7-2 and J usage is TRBJ1-3; D gene ambiguous. Germline CDR1 reads SGHTA; CDR2 reads FQGNSA. The CDR3 has 12 amino acids. V was pared by 3 bases and J by 4 bases, with 4 bases between. Written as DNA, the CDR3 is TGTGCCAGCAGCTTTCCCGGAAACACCATATATTTT. This codes for CASSFPGNTIYF.

This clonotype has a handful of counts. The V call is TRBV24-1, the J call TRBJ1-1; D remains ambiguous. CDR1 is KGHDR and CDR2 is SFDVKD in the germline V gene. The CDR3 length is 16 residues. V shed 0 bases and J shed 0 bases, with 10 bases lying between them. The CDR3 coding sequence is TGTGCCACCAGTGATTTGTGTCCGAGACTGAACACTGAAGCTTTCTTT. Encoded protein: CATSDLCPRLNTEAFF.

This clonotype was counted between two and nine times. The DNA for the CDR3 is TGCGCCAGCAGGGAACAGGGGGCAGGGGAGCAGTACTTC. It translates to CASREQGAGEQYF. V is TRBV10-2 and J is TRBJ2-7, with TRBD1 matching 9 bases. V was pared by 6 bases and J by 7 bases, with 7 bases of the junction left unmatched. CDR1 WSHSY and CDR2 SAAADI come from the germline V gene. This CDR3 has 13 residues.

CDR3 loop: CASSFGTVVTAEQFF. The CDR3 DNA reads as TGTGCCAGCAGCTTCGGGACAGTTGTTACCGCTGAGCAGTTCTTC. The chain recombines TRBV11-2 with TRBJ2-1; 7 bases are shared with TRBD1. This CDR3 is built from 15 residues. V shed 3 bases and J 9 bases; nucleotides not matched to a gene: 11. CDR1 SGHAT and CDR2 FQNNGV come from the germline V gene.

This chain connects TRBV7-9 to TRBJ1-5, with D possibly TRBD1 on 5 matching bases. V gave up 5 bases and J gave up 7 bases, with 15 bases separating them. Germline lookup yields CDR1 SEHNR and CDR2 FQNEAQ (reference sequence). The CDR3 runs 14 residues. Here the CDR3 DNA reads TGTGCCAGCAGCGATCGGGAGAGGGGCCAGCCCCAGCATTTT. Its protein product is CASSDRERGQPQHF.

This clonotype was recorded many times. The chain has TRBV4-2 and TRBJ1-5; D may be TRBD1 (5 bases). V lost 0 bases and J 3 bases, leaving 12 bases between the germline ends. Germline CDR1 and CDR2: LGHNA and YNFKEQ. The CDR3 covers 16 residues. The CDR3 DNA follows: TGTGCCAGCAGCCAAGAACAGGCCATAGCCAATCAGCCCCAGCATTTT. Translated, it gives CASSQEQAIANQPQHF.